The present T cell receptor (beta chain) was sequenced within a study of cytomegalovirus exposure and HLA in healthy donors. The PCR employed 60 Vbeta primers together with 13 Jbeta primers. Generated by immunoSEQ multiplex PCR, the TCRdb table keeps only in-frame clones and is missing some. The sample shows some 98,000 clones, less than 10% of them seen only once. Per the germline V gene, CDR1 is MNHEY and CDR2 is SMNVEV (reference sequence). The CDR3 covers 15 residues. V was clipped by 8 bases and J by 7 bases; unmatched bases: 16. The TCR originated in a man over 45 in good health and CMV-seropositive. The gene calls are TRBV27 and TRBJ2-7; 8 bases match TRBD1. The sample taken for sequencing was PBMCs. CDR3 amino acids: CASPPSGQGSGEQYF. CDR3 nucleotides: TGTGCCAGCCCCCCCTCAGGACAGGGTTCGGGTGAGCAGTACTTC.